This record concerns one T cell receptor (beta chain) sequence. The antigen it recognizes is unknown. Per-base quality was not reported, and no clone a single base away is much larger than it. Participants were included only if at least one PBMC sample before ART initiation and at least two post-ART samples were available. Every participant with HIV received treatment in the United States of America. Before DNA extraction, cryopreserved samples of about 0.95-10 million PBMC were thawed and then washed. At the time of the earliest PBMC sample, participants with HIV were aged between about 20 and 55 years. Per participant, PBMC samples came from 1-4 timepoints prior to ART initiation and 2-8 timepoints following ART initiation, for a median of 7 samples. Serial HIV viral load, CD4+ T-cell count, ART history and demographic data were obtained for every participant. Using a Qiagen kit on a QIAcube, genomic DNA was extracted from unsorted PBMC, with samples processed in batches of 12.

The data belong to a study of long-term antiretroviral therapy in people with HIV (dated by TCRdb to between 2021 and 2023). Context from the whole study: Collection of the earliest samples took place about a decade ahead of the 2015 WHO recommendation for immediate ART, at a time when ART was typically delayed until CD4 counts fell. The cohort contributed over 150 cryopreserved PBMC samples from fewer than 35 adults with confirmed HIV infection, collected serially over a mean of approximately 6 years (range 1-12). This retrospective serial study examined whether starting ART and sustained HIV suppression were associated with changes in the composition and diversity of the TRB repertoire in peripheral blood. No cross-contamination during QIAcube processing was shown when test extractions of a monoclonal T-cell line were performed alongside 30 to 40 polyclonal samples. Of the roughly 32 participants with HIV, some 12 were female. Overall study results and their limits: Since PBMC availability was limited, sequencing covered only the TCR beta chain, with no alpha chain pairing. The repertoire was dominated across all time points by expanded TRB clones identified before ART initiation, although this dominance was seen to fluctuate and to decrease in many PLHIV after ART. CDR3 length ranges in HIV repertoires were narrower than in controls, and network structure suggested an antigen-experienced repertoire with only a slight naive shift after ART. Because cell numbers in pre-ART samples were limited, unsorted PBMC were profiled instead of sorted CD4+ and CD8+ T cells. The samples span the years 2004 to 2017, and the ART regimens used at that time may not be as effective as current regimens. Inferences about post-ART repertoire changes are limited because no data were available on ART adherence, viral resistance or therapy changes. Starting ART was linked to a significant rise in TRB diversity, yet even with long-term ART the diversity remained significantly lower than in transplant donor controls.

V lost 3 bases and J lost 1 base, and the count of bases not matched to a germline gene is 6. CDR1 SEHNR and CDR2 FQNEAQ are derived from the germline V gene (reference sequence). The CDR3 contains 15 residues, cysteine and phenylalanine counted. The CDR3 DNA has 45 bases and is translated from base 1. The immunoSEQ hsTCRB v3.0 assay was used at survey level resolution for TRB variable region sequencing. The target sequencing depth for TRB was about 40,000-55,000 T-cell genomes per sample. TRB libraries were pooled and sequenced on an Illumina MiSeq using a v3 150-cycle kit. As for the original processing: Repertoire analysis was performed in R inside a reproducible Nextflow workflow that covered QC, data transformation and analysis. LymphoSeq2, an R package for AIRR-Seq data exploration, was used to implement custom analyses. Four samples that yielded fewer than 5000 total TRB sequences were excluded, so that approximately 200 HIV repertoires were analyzed. Among the 180 to 200 retained HIV repertoires, some 60 were collected before ART initiation and some 130 were collected after ART initiation. Each repertoire was downsampled to 5000 TRB nucleotide sequences, and summary statistics were averaged across 100 downsampling iterations. TRB sequences were retained for analysis only if CDR3 regions of at least seven amino acids were present. A Shannon entropy-derived clonality score and the Gini coefficient were used to measure diversity. Repertoire networks linked the top 5000 CDR3 amino acid sequences whenever two sequences differed by an edit distance of one. For TRB CDR3 amino acid sequences, antigen specificity groups and MHC restriction were predicted with GLIPH2. To flag known associations with CMV, EBV, HIV or tissue antigens, CDR3 amino acid sequences were compared against VDJdb and McPAS-TCR. Pre-ART, post-ART and control groups were compared with Wilcoxon signed-rank tests and Holm-Bonferroni correction. Here the immuneACCESS table is served through TCRdb, limited to in-frame sequences with V and J called. Missing clones are a known gap in these copies; in checked studies unresolved V genes cover under half, and the rest lacks a known reason. V and J calls and clone size are given by that table; D and trimming were obtained from the DNA. This sample gives about 12,000 clones in total; roughly 82% of them show up just once. The leading ten clones occupy 15% to 20% of the sample.

The chain was built from TRBV7-9 and TRBJ2-7; TRBD1 matches 7 bases in the middle. The material sequenced was unsorted PBMCs, taken nearly 8.5 years after starting antiretroviral therapy. This sequence was found in a man aged 50 or older with HIV. The DNA reads as follows: TGTGCCAGCAGCTTGTCCGGGACAGCATCCTACGAGCAGTACTTC. It specifies CASSLSGTASYEQYF.